This section outlines one T cell receptor (beta chain) sequence together with its context. In this sample, this clonotype turned up a few times. Which antigen it targets is not known. One base away there is no much larger clone; base qualities are not given. This entry comes from a study of T cells after yellow fever vaccination (dated by TCRdb to between 2018 and 2021). With respect to the entire study: Libraries from fractions with low cell numbers were prepared with the SMART-Seq v4 Ultra Low Input RNA kit. Blood was drawn at multiple timepoints before and after primary and secondary immunization, with bulk PBMC replicates and cell subsets isolated. To follow T-cell clones before and after both primary and booster YFV17D yellow fever vaccination, bulk TCR alpha and beta repertoires underwent longitudinal sequencing. Two healthy male donors, one aged 18 to 30 and one aged 30 to 40 years, were included in the cohort.

CDR1 and CDR2 (SGHVS, FNYEAQ) derive from the germline V gene. Including the terminal cysteine and phenylalanine, the CDR3 comprises 13 residues. Only the CDR3 DNA is retained, 39 bases long and in frame from the first base. The junction carries 11 bases between V and J, which are trimmed by 4 bases and 5 bases respectively. Read against the paper, the sample's treatment or condition label means: live attenuated yellow fever vaccine strain. A standard Ficoll-Paque protocol was used to isolate PBMCs from peripheral blood. Dynabeads CD4 and CD8 positive selection kits were used to isolate the CD4 and CD8 T-cell fractions. TriZol was used to extract RNA from bulk PBMCs, from CD4 and CD8 fractions, and from dextramer-positive and dextramer-negative fractions. The investigation overall reported the following: Because abundant contaminating clonotypes from the bulk population could be contained in FACS-sorted repertoires, computational filtering was required. Because only a couple of donors were included in the study, the extent to which the findings can be generalized is limited. A small fraction of clonotypes showed up in both the CD4 and CD8 compartments, probably as a result of convergent recombination. The secondary T-cell response was weaker than the primary response but faster, peaking on day 5 instead of day 15. Most clones expanded after primary vaccination (around 97% of CD4 and around 88% of CD8) were re-detected after the booster, suggesting that broad memory maintenance occurred.

The data were produced on an Illumina NovaSeq 6000. Synthesis of TCR cDNA relied on 5'RACE template switching, a step that introduced a universal primer site along with unique molecular identifiers. Priming for cDNA synthesis came from both the TCR alpha and TCR beta constant segments. Libraries were amplified in two PCR steps, with sample barcodes and sequencing adapters added in the second step. Sequencing of libraries was done on Illumina HiSeq 2500 (2x100 bp) or NovaSeq (2x150 bp). Per the source publication's procedure: Reads were demultiplexed and collapsed into UMI consensus sequences with MIGEC, and V(D)J alignment was performed with MiXCR. Vaccine-responding clonotypes were identified with edgeR using replicate PBMC samples, with FDR below 0.01 and a log2 fold change above 5 up to day 15 being required. Bulk clonotypes were assigned CD4 or CD8 identity according to which sequenced CD4 or CD8 repertoire held them at higher abundance. In TCRdb, the public reads were trimmed at Q25 with fastp and aligned with MiXCR, with productive beta chains retained. Each entry merges the rows of one CDR3 protein and shows their most common DNA and genes. The V and J calls shown here were made by TCRdb, not taken from the authors' results. A total of 340,000 or so distinct CDR3 sequences appear in this sample, around an eighth of them only once. The top ten hold roughly 3.1% of the sample.

This TCR was sampled from a man younger than 35 who received the YFV17D yellow fever vaccine. This chain is built from TRBV7-6 and TRBJ2-5, and TRBD2 may be the D gene, going by 5 matching bases. The sequencing used CD4+ T cells sorted from PBMCs, collected 15 days after the yellow fever booster vaccination. The CDR3 region has the sequence CASSSTTRETQYF. The sequenced DNA: TGTGCCAGCAGCTCGACTACGCGGGAGACCCAGTACTTC.